This passage covers 28 T cell receptor beta chains from one sample sequenced in a study of blood T cells in healthy people across ages. Using a J-beta primer mix together with a sample-barcoded 5' primer, a second PCR was run for 7 to 11 cycles. TCRdb itself ran the 5' RACE reads through MiXCR, one entry per CDR3 protein. Of approximately 320,000 distinct CDR3 sequences in the sample, around 27% were seen once. The sample taken for sequencing was blood. These receptors were taken from a woman in her sixties or seventies in good health.

This clonotype has just a few counts. The J gene is TRBJ2-5, the V gene TRBV4-2, with D uncertain. The germline V and J ends were trimmed by 2 bases and 2 bases, with 9 bases remaining between them. The CDR3 length is 14 residues. Germline CDR1 reads LGHNA; CDR2 reads YNFKEQ. DNA for the CDR3: TGTGCCAGCAGCCAATCTCATACTCAAGAGACCCAGTACTTC. This encodes CASSQSHTQETQYF.

This chain connects TRBV11-1 to TRBJ2-5; no clear D gene. Deletions cut 2 bases from V and 7 bases from J, with 8 bases between. CDR1 and CDR2 from the germline V gene are SGHAT and FQDESV (reference sequence). The CDR3 runs to 12 residues. CDR3 amino acids: CASSLRFGTQYF. The DNA of the CDR3 is TGTGCCAGCAGCTTACGATTCGGGACCCAGTACTTC. Full variable domain (missing parts from reference TRBV11-1 and TRBJ2-5): EAEVAQSPRYKITEKSQAVAFWCDPISGHATLYWYRQILGQGPELLVQFQDESVVDDSQLPKDRFSAERLKGVDSTLKIQPAELGDSAMYLCASSLRFGTQYFGPGTRLLVL.

This clonotype has at least ten counts. This sequence joins TRBV7-2 and TRBJ2-1; unclear D gene. The CDR3 has 12 amino acids. The germline V and J ends were trimmed by 1 base and 15 bases, with 13 bases remaining between them. Per the germline V gene, CDR1 is SGHTA and CDR2 is FQGNSA. The CDR3 region is CASSLGGDLRFF. The CDR3 DNA is TGTGCCAGCAGCTTAGGTGGCGATCTTCGGTTCTTC. The full variable domain, rest sourced from reference TRBV7-2 and TRBJ2-1, is GAGVSQSPSNKVTEKGKDVELRCDPISGHTALYWYRQSLGQGLEFLIYFQGNSAPDKSGLPSDRFSAERTGGSVSTLTIQRTQQEDSAVYLCASSLGGDLRFFGPGTRLTVL.

The genes are TRBV7-2 and TRBJ2-5; 8 nucleotides align to TRBD2. With V trimmed by 7 bases and J by 1 base, 5 bases remained unmatched. Looked up from germline, CDR1 is SGHTA and CDR2 is FQGNSA. The CDR3 has 14 residues. CDR3 loop: CASTPGGVQETQYF. The CDR3 region has the DNA TGTGCCAGCACGCCGGGGGGGGTCCAAGAGACCCAGTACTTC.

V usage is TRBV20-1 and J usage is TRBJ2-5; 7 positions agree with TRBD1. Losses at the gene ends were 1 base for V and 1 base for J; bases not matched to a gene: 9. From germline, CDR1 is DFQATT and CDR2 SNEGSKA (reference sequence). The CDR3 contains 16 residues. The CDR3 DNA reads TGCAGTGCTAGAGTAGAAGGGGGCGGTTTCCAAGAGACCCAGTACTTC. Translating gives CSARVEGGGFQETQYF.

The V and J genes are TRBV28 and TRBJ1-4; D not resolved. This CDR3 contains 14 residues. Per germline, CDR1 MDHEN and CDR2 SYDVKM. V gave up 6 bases and J gave up 3 bases, with 11 bases separating them. CDR3 sequence reads: CASRSSGSNEKLFF. As DNA, the CDR3 is TGTGCCAGCAGGAGTTCCGGGTCTAATGAAAAACTGTTTTTT.

This clonotype has a single count. The chain is built from TRBV3-1 and TRBJ1-1; maybe TRBD1 (6 bases). The V end lost 2 bases, the J end lost 10 bases, and 20 bases lay between the germline ends. The CDR3 sequence is 15 residues long. Germline V gives CDR1 LGHDT, CDR2 YNNKEL (reference sequence). The CDR3 region is CASSQTGTQGRGAFF. CDR3 in DNA: TGTGCCAGCAGCCAAACCGGGACCCAGGGGAGGGGAGCTTTCTTT. The full variable domain, completed using reference TRBV3-1 and TRBJ1-1, is DTAVSQTPKYLVTQMGNDKSIKCEQNLGHDTMYWYKQDSKKFLKIMFSYNNKELIINETVPNRFSPKSPDKAHLNLHINSLELGDSAVYFCASSQTGTQGRGAFFGQGTRLTVV.

This clonotype was found a few times. The chain couples TRBV5-1 to TRBJ2-5, with D perhaps matching TRBD1 (6 bases). CDR1 is SGHRS and CDR2 is YFSETQ in the germline V gene. This CDR3 has 13 residues. The V gene lost 6 bases and the J gene lost 2 bases, with 11 bases spanning the gap. CDR3 coding DNA: TGCGCCAGCATTGAACAGGGACAAGAGACCCAGTACTTC. Amino acid sequence: CASIEQGQETQYF.

This clonotype was found a few times. The chain combines TRBV7-2 with TRBJ1-1, with D unresolved. Germline V gene data show CDR1 as SGHTA and CDR2 as FQGNSA. This CDR3 has 14 residues. V lost 6 bases and J lost 6, with 17 bases in between. The CDR3 sequence is CASSPDPGRPEAFF. The CDR3 coding sequence is TGTGCCAGCAGTCCGGATCCGGGTAGGCCTGAAGCTTTCTTT.

This clonotype was seen many times. The chain combines TRBV10-3 with TRBJ2-1; D may match TRBD1 or TRBD2 (5 bases each). This CDR3 comprises 11 residues. Trimming pared 2 bases from V and 10 bases from J, leaving 6 bases between. Germline V gene sequence: CDR1 ENHRY, CDR2 SYGVKD. The CDR3 nucleotides read TGTGCCATCAGTGAGGAGGGGGAGCAGTTCTTC. Its protein is CAISEEGEQFF.

In this sample, this clonotype turned up a few times. This chain links TRBV5-1 with TRBJ2-7, with D tentatively TRBD2 (7 bases). This CDR3 has 15 amino acids. Germline CDR1 is SGHRS and CDR2 is YFSETQ. V lost 0 bases and J 7 bases, leaving 17 bases between the germline ends. This CDR3 reads CASSLAATGGGEQYF. CDR3 nucleotide sequence: TGCGCCAGCAGCTTGGCCGCGACAGGCGGGGGAGAGCAGTACTTC.

This clonotype was seen only a few times. This rearrangement joins TRBV20-1 to TRBJ2-5; TRBD1 matches at 7 bases. The J call may be wrong; the DNA end is better matched by TRBJ2-7. Germline lookup yields CDR1 DFQATT and CDR2 SNEGSKA (reference sequence). The CDR3 covers 12 residues. The CDR3 coding sequence is TGCAGTGCCAGGACAGGTTATTACGAGCAGTACTTC. Protein product: CSARTGYYEQYF.

This clonotype was counted a few times. The chain couples TRBV20-1 to TRBJ2-5; TRBD1 matches at 8 bases. The DNA matches TRBJ2-7 better at its end, which makes the J call doubtful. The V gene's germline CDR1 is DFQATT and CDR2 SNEGSKA (reference sequence). This CDR3 spans 13 amino acids. CDR3 sequence reads: CSANRGSRGEQYF. The CDR3 nucleotides read TGCAGTGCAAACAGGGGGTCTCGGGGCGAGCAGTACTTC.

This clonotype was seen repeatedly, ten times or more. This rearrangement joins TRBV7-6 to TRBJ1-4; 7 bases are shared with TRBD1. Trimming took 5 bases from V and 3 from J; bases not matched to a gene: 9. CDR1 is SGHVS and CDR2 is FNYEAQ in the germline V gene. CDR3 length equals 16 residues. The CDR3 nucleotides are TGTGCCAGCAGCCTTCGGGAGGGGGCGCCTAATGAAAAACTGTTTTTT. It translates to CASSLREGAPNEKLFF.

This chain connects TRBV9 to TRBJ2-1, with TRBD2 identical over 8 bases. This CDR3 has 12 amino acids. Germline loops: CDR1 SGDLS, CDR2 YYNGEE. The V and J ends lost 3 bases and 10 bases, in that order; junction bases with no gene match: 3. Here the CDR3 reads CASSGTSREQFF. The CDR3 DNA reads TGTGCCAGCAGCGGGACTAGCAGAGAGCAGTTCTTC.

The chain employs TRBV7-2 and TRBJ2-3, with 13 bases that match TRBD2. The CDR3 length is 17 residues. V shed 5 bases and J 6 bases; nucleotides not matched to a gene: 11. CDR1 and CDR2 (germline): SGHTA, FQGNSA. Here the CDR3 DNA reads TGTGCCAGCAGCCCCCAAACTAGCGGGAGGGCCTCGGATACGCAGTATTTT. Amino acids: CASSPQTSGRASDTQYF. The entire variable domain, with the rest obtained from reference TRBV7-2 and TRBJ2-3, is as follows: GAGVSQSPSNKVTEKGKDVELRCDPISGHTALYWYRQSLGQGLEFLIYFQGNSAPDKSGLPSDRFSAERTGGSVSTLTIQRTQQEDSAVYLCASSPQTSGRASDTQYFGPGTRLTVL.

The genes are TRBV20-1 and TRBJ1-2, with TRBD1 identical over 9 bases. There are 13 residues in the CDR3. From germline, CDR1 is DFQATT and CDR2 SNEGSKA (reference sequence). Losses at the gene ends were 3 bases for V and 6 bases for J; bases not matched to a gene: 5. CDR3 in amino acids: CSASGGTGHGYTF. The CDR3, as DNA: TGCAGTGCTAGTGGGGGGACAGGGCATGGCTACACCTTC.

This clonotype occurred a few times. A read error is possible here, since a much larger clone lies one base away. The V call is TRBV4-2, the J call TRBJ1-1, with D maybe TRBD1 (5 bases). The CDR3 contains 19 residues. Trimming stripped 1 base from V and 1 base from J, with 22 bases between. Germline CDR1 LGHNA, CDR2 YNFKEQ. The CDR3 region is CASSQGGGYTRGGNTEAFF. Here the CDR3 DNA reads TGTGCCAGCAGCCAAGGTGGCGGCTACACCCGGGGGGGGAACACTGAAGCTTTCTTT.

The chain combines TRBV28 with TRBJ1-2; no firm D call. The CDR3 consists of 13 residues. Trimming cost V 5 bases and J 0 bases, with 7 bases left between them. The germline V gene encodes CDR1 MDHEN and CDR2 SYDVKM. The CDR3 here is CASSDGANYGYTF. In DNA, the CDR3 is TGTGCCAGCAGTGACGGAGCTAACTATGGCTACACCTTC.

This clonotype has only a few counts. The V call is TRBV4-1, the J call TRBJ1-1; no clear D. Germline CDR1 is MGHRA and CDR2 is YSYEKL. The CDR3 sequence is 13 residues long. V lost 0 bases, J lost 5 bases, and 7 bases lay in between. The CDR3: CASSQEPGTEAFF. The CDR3 DNA sequence: TGCGCCAGCAGCCAAGAACCGGGGACTGAAGCTTTCTTT.

This clonotype occurred a few times. This chain links TRBV7-2 with TRBJ2-7, with 9 bases aligning to TRBD1. Germline V gene sequence: CDR1 SGHTA, CDR2 FQGNSA. V shed 3 bases and J 4 bases; nucleotides not matched to a gene: 7. The CDR3 is 15 residues long. CDR3 loop: CASSFTPGQGYEQYF. The CDR3 nucleotides read TGTGCCAGCAGCTTTACCCCGGGACAGGGATACGAGCAGTACTTC.

The chain couples TRBV7-9 to TRBJ1-2, with D possibly being TRBD1 (6 bases). CDR1 SEHNR and CDR2 FQNEAQ come from the germline V gene (reference sequence). V lost 3 bases, J lost 2 bases, and 10 bases lay in between. The CDR3 sequence is 14 residues long. CDR3 sequence: CASSFQDRNYGYTF. Written as DNA, the CDR3 is TGTGCCAGCAGCTTCCAGGACAGAAACTATGGCTACACCTTC.

This clonotype was seen more than once but under ten times. The chain is built from TRBV28 and TRBJ2-7; D is unclear. Germline assignment: CDR1 MDHEN and CDR2 SYDVKM. This CDR3 spans 13 amino acids. V lost 10 bases, J lost 0 bases, and 13 bases lay in between. CDR3 DNA sequence: TGTGCCACCACGCTACGGAGCTCCTACGAGCAGTACTTC. Amino acids: CATTLRSSYEQYF.

The chain has TRBV20-1 and TRBJ1-2, with TRBD1 as a possible D gene (6 bases). V was trimmed by 3 bases and J by 6 bases, leaving 11 bases between them. Germline CDR1 is DFQATT and CDR2 is SNEGSKA (reference sequence). The CDR3 is 12 amino acids. The CDR3 bases are TGCAGTGCTAGCGGACAGCCACATGGCTACACCTTC. This encodes CSASGQPHGYTF.

The chain combines TRBV28 with TRBJ1-5; 7 nucleotides align to TRBD1. CDR1 and CDR2 (germline): MDHEN, SYDVKM. The CDR3 covers 15 residues. V lost 3 bases, J lost 4 bases, and 6 bases stayed unmatched. CDR3 sequence (DNA): TGTGCCAGCAGTTTTGAGGGGGCGAGGAATCAGCCCCAGCATTTT. Translation gives CASSFEGARNQPQHF.

The chain carries TRBV20-1 and TRBJ1-1; the D gene is possibly TRBD1 (6 bases). The CDR3 contains 11 residues. Germline lookup yields CDR1 DFQATT and CDR2 SNEGSKA (reference sequence). V lost 0 bases and J lost 11, with 10 bases in between. CDR3 DNA sequence: TGCAGTGCTAGAGATGAGGGGGAGGCTTTCTTT. Protein: CSARDEGEAFF.

Turning to this clonotype: One junction end disagrees with the germline gene, perhaps due to a read error. The CDR3 nucleotides are TGTGCCAGCCGAAGGCCTACAGACACTGAAGCTTTCTTT. This encodes CASRRPTDTEAFF. The rearrangement uses TRBV5-1 and TRBJ1-1; D is uncertain. The germline gives CDR1 SGHRS, CDR2 YFSETQ. This CDR3 is 13 amino acids long.

This clonotype has more than one count but fewer than ten. V gene TRBV7-3 combines with J gene TRBJ2-6, with D tentatively TRBD1 (5 bases). V was cut by 10 bases and J by 0 bases, with 7 bases left in between. The CDR3 extends over 13 amino acids. The germline V gene has CDR1 SGHTA and CDR2 FQGTGA. This CDR3 is CATRDSGANVLTF. The CDR3, as DNA: TGTGCCACCAGGGACTCTGGGGCCAACGTCCTGACTTTC.